Listed below are T cell receptor beta chains from one sample, sequenced in a study of cytomegalovirus exposure and HLA in healthy donors. Produced via immunoSEQ multiplex PCR; TCRdb's table is partial and in-frame only. Here the sample spans about 180,000 clones, 77% being singletons. Sequences were obtained from PBMCs. These receptors all come from a man between 18 and 35 years old in good health and CMV-seronegative. Each CDR3 is given with its conserved first and last residue. The D gene is left open where the match is weak. Expanded clones are given a class, and other clones once, few, many or no size at all.

V: TRBV6-5
D: TRBD1
J: TRBJ1-2
size: NA
CDR3: CASSGYGTGSLGYTF
DNA: TGTGCCAGCAGCGGCTACGGGACAGGGAGTTTAGGCTACACCTTC

V: TRBV27
D: TRBD1
J: TRBJ1-2
size: NA
CDR3: CASSPQGAGGYTF
DNA: TGTGCCAGCAGTCCACAGGGGGCGGGAGGCTACACCTTC

V: TRBV20-1
D: TRBD1
J: TRBJ2-7
size: NA
CDR3: CSASAGTGQYF
DNA: TGCAGTGCTAGTGCCGGGACAGGGCAGTACTTC

V: TRBV4-1
D: NA
J: TRBJ2-5
size: NA
CDR3: CASSHPDIGGRFETQYF
DNA: TGCGCCAGCAGCCACCCCGACATTGGGGGCCGATTCGAGACCCAGTACTTC

V: TRBV28
D: NA
J: TRBJ2-3
size: NA
CDR3: CASSSPAGSSTDTQYF
DNA: TGTGCCAGCAGTTCCCCCGCGGGTTCTAGCACAGATACGCAGTATTTT

V: TRBV20-1
D: TRBD1
J: TRBJ1-2
size: NA
CDR3: CSATGGYGYTF
DNA: TGCAGTGCTACAGGGGGCTATGGCTACACCTTC

V: TRBV6-6
D: NA
J: TRBJ1-1
size: NA
CDR3: CASSSGHSNTEAFF
DNA: TGTGCCAGCAGTTCTGGACATTCGAACACTGAAGCTTTCTTT

V: TRBV4-2
D: TRBD2
J: TRBJ2-1
size: NA
CDR3: CASSQASGTSGSREQFF
DNA: TGTGCCAGCAGCCAAGCATCCGGGACTAGCGGGTCTAGAGAGCAGTTCTTC

V: TRBV27
D: NA
J: TRBJ2-5
size: few
CDR3: CASSLEGNLQTQYF
DNA: TGTGCCAGCAGTTTAGAGGGAAATTTGCAGACCCAGTACTTC

V: TRBV19
D: TRBD1
J: TRBJ1-2
size: NA
CDR3: CASSIEHLADRDFYGYTF
DNA: TGTGCCAGTAGTATAGAACACCTCGCCGACAGGGACTTCTATGGCTACACCTTC

V: TRBV27
D: TRBD1
J: TRBJ1-1
size: NA
CDR3: CASKTGAREAFF
DNA: TGTGCCAGCAAAACAGGGGCCCGTGAAGCTTTCTTT

V: TRBV6-1
D: NA
J: TRBJ2-1
size: NA
CDR3: CASSERGNNEQFF
DNA: TGTGCCAGCAGTGAAAGGGGCAACAATGAGCAGTTCTTC

V: TRBV4-3
D: NA
J: TRBJ1-6
size: NA
CDR3: CASSPEWEMWVSPLHF
DNA: TGCGCCAGCAGCCCAGAGTGGGAGATGTGGGTTTCACCCCTCCACTTT

V: TRBV6-5
D: NA
J: TRBJ1-2
size: few
CDR3: CASSYSTGNSNYGYTF
DNA: TGTGCCAGCAGTTACTCGACGGGGAACTCTAACTATGGCTACACCTTC

V: TRBV5-1
D: TRBD2
J: TRBJ2-3
size: few
CDR3: CASMGGDSTDTQYF
DNA: TGCGCCAGCATGGGGGGGGATAGCACAGATACGCAGTATTTT

V: TRBV30
D: NA
J: TRBJ1-1
size: NA
CDR3: CAWGRGTEAFF
DNA: TGTGCCTGGGGGAGGGGGACTGAAGCTTTCTTT

V: TRBV27
D: NA
J: TRBJ2-2
size: NA
CDR3: CASSQSALLSGGDTGELFF
DNA: TGTGCCAGCAGTCAATCCGCGTTGTTGTCGGGGGGCGACACCGGGGAGCTGTTTTTT

V: TRBV5-1
D: TRBD2
J: TRBJ2-2
size: NA
CDR3: CASSLERSGRRTGELFF
DNA: TGCGCCAGCAGCTTGGAGAGGAGCGGGAGGAGGACCGGGGAGCTGTTTTTT

V: TRBV2
D: TRBD1
J: TRBJ1-2
size: NA
CDR3: CASSRDRGNYGYTF
DNA: TGTGCCAGCAGCCGGGACAGGGGCAACTATGGCTACACCTTC

V: TRBV2
D: NA
J: TRBJ2-1
size: NA
CDR3: CASSMGLCEQFF
DNA: TGTGCCAGCAGTATGGGACTTTGTGAGCAGTTCTTC

V: TRBV30
D: NA
J: TRBJ2-1
size: NA
CDR3: CAWSVGPGDEQFF
DNA: TGTGCCTGGAGTGTAGGGCCCGGGGATGAGCAGTTCTTC

V: TRBV12-5
D: NA
J: TRBJ2-5
size: NA
CDR3: CASGFAAGMETQYF
DNA: TGTGCTAGTGGTTTCGCGGCGGGAATGGAGACCCAGTACTTC

V: TRBV9
D: TRBD1
J: TRBJ1-2
size: NA
CDR3: CASSAQGAVGYGYTF
DNA: TGTGCCAGCAGCGCCCAGGGGGCGGTAGGCTATGGCTACACCTTC

V: TRBV4-3
D: NA
J: TRBJ1-1
size: NA
CDR3: CASSQNPGGEGTEAFF
DNA: TGCGCCAGCAGCCAAAACCCCGGAGGGGAGGGAACTGAAGCTTTCTTT

V: TRBV5-1
D: TRBD1
J: TRBJ1-1
size: NA
CDR3: CASSDLDRVGTEAFF
DNA: TGCGCCAGCAGCGACCTGGACAGGGTTGGAACTGAAGCTTTCTTT

V: TRBV7-8
D: NA
J: TRBJ2-7
size: NA
CDR3: CASSQFPGGTYEQYF
DNA: TGTGCCAGCAGCCAATTCCCAGGAGGTACCTACGAGCAGTACTTC

V: TRBV10-3
D: TRBD1
J: TRBJ1-3
size: NA
CDR3: CAIRRDSSGNTIYF
DNA: TGTGCCATCAGGCGGGACAGTTCTGGAAACACCATATATTTT

V: TRBV19
D: TRBD1
J: TRBJ2-2
size: NA
CDR3: CASTGGQGVYTGELFF
DNA: TGTGCCAGTACGGGGGGACAGGGGGTTTACACCGGGGAGCTGTTTTTT

V: TRBV6-5
D: TRBD2
J: TRBJ2-3
size: NA
CDR3: CASSSGGVEDTQYF
DNA: TGTGCCAGCAGTTCGGGAGGGGTCGAAGATACGCAGTATTTT

V: TRBV6-6
D: NA
J: TRBJ1-1
size: NA
CDR3: CAAQGAVSTEAFF
DNA: TGTGCCGCACAGGGAGCTGTTAGCACTGAAGCTTTCTTT

V: TRBV7-9
D: TRBD2
J: TRBJ2-1
size: NA
CDR3: CASSSLAGSYNEQFF
DNA: TGTGCCAGCAGCTCTCTAGCGGGCTCCTACAATGAGCAGTTCTTC

V: TRBV7-2
D: TRBD2
J: TRBJ2-3
size: NA
CDR3: CASSLSSGAGGLTDTQYF
DNA: TGTGCCAGCAGCTTAAGTTCTGGAGCGGGAGGGCTCACAGATACGCAGTATTTT

V: TRBV18
D: NA
J: TRBJ2-7
size: once
CDR3: CASSRDSISYEQYF
DNA: TGTGCCAGCTCACGAGACAGCATCTCCTACGAGCAGTACTTC

V: TRBV19
D: TRBD1
J: TRBJ1-1
size: few
CDR3: CASSMMNRGGTEAFF
DNA: TGTGCCAGTAGTATGATGAACAGGGGGGGCACTGAAGCTTTCTTT

V: TRBV7-2
D: NA
J: TRBJ2-1
size: few
CDR3: CASSLEASPGRAYNEQFF
DNA: TGTGCCAGCAGCTTAGAGGCCTCTCCAGGGCGTGCCTACAATGAGCAGTTCTTC

V: TRBV11-2
D: NA
J: TRBJ1-1
size: once
CDR3: CASSLTGFQTGGNTEAFF
DNA: TGTGCCAGCAGCTTAACAGGGTTCCAAACTGGGGGGAACACTGAAGCTTTCTTT

V: TRBV10-1
D: NA
J: TRBJ1-5
size: NA
CDR3: CASIDRYQPQHF
DNA: TGCGCCAGCATAGACAGGTATCAGCCCCAGCATTTT

V: TRBV5-4
D: TRBD1
J: TRBJ2-1
size: NA
CDR3: CASSRLAAPDRGISEQFF
DNA: TGTGCCAGCAGCCGATTAGCAGCCCCGGACAGGGGGATTAGCGAGCAGTTCTTC

V: TRBV6-5
D: NA
J: TRBJ2-7
size: NA
CDR3: CASSPGSWSSYEQYF
DNA: TGTGCCAGCAGTCCCGGCTCTTGGAGCTCCTACGAGCAGTACTTC

V: TRBV11-1
D: TRBD1
J: TRBJ2-6
size: NA
CDR3: CASSLGDRAPSGANVLTF
DNA: TGTGCCAGCAGCTTAGGGGACAGGGCACCCTCTGGGGCCAACGTCCTGACTTTC

V: TRBV18
D: TRBD1
J: TRBJ1-1
size: NA
CDR3: CASSPQQGADTEAFF
DNA: TGTGCCAGCTCTCCCCAACAGGGGGCAGACACTGAAGCTTTCTTT

V: TRBV7-2
D: NA
J: TRBJ2-1
size: NA
CDR3: CASSPKDGGRVQFF
DNA: TGTGCCAGCAGCCCCAAAGACGGGGGTAGGGTTCAGTTCTTC

V: TRBV4-3
D: NA
J: TRBJ2-3
size: NA
CDR3: CASSDSRRRGRADTQYF
DNA: TGCGCCAGCAGTGATTCGCGGCGTAGGGGCAGGGCAGATACGCAGTATTTT

V: TRBV15
D: NA
J: TRBJ1-5
size: NA
CDR3: CATHDSGGNQPQHF
DNA: TGTGCCACCCATGACTCAGGGGGCAATCAGCCCCAGCATTTT

V: TRBV27
D: NA
J: TRBJ2-7
size: NA
CDR3: CASSGPDSRYEQYF
DNA: TGTGCCAGCAGTGGGCCGGACAGCCGCTACGAGCAGTACTTC

V: TRBV9
D: TRBD1
J: TRBJ1-4
size: NA
CDR3: CASSVEQGARGEKLFF
DNA: TGTGCCAGCAGCGTGGAACAGGGGGCGCGGGGTGAAAAACTGTTTTTT

V: TRBV29-1
D: TRBD1
J: TRBJ2-5
size: NA
CDR3: CSVEDPTGGETQYF
DNA: TGCAGCGTTGAAGATCCGACAGGGGGAGAGACCCAGTACTTC

V: TRBV11-2
D: TRBD1
J: TRBJ2-2
size: NA
CDR3: CASSPGTGRLFF
DNA: TGTGCCAGCAGCCCCGGGACAGGGAGGCTGTTTTTT

V: TRBV6-4
D: TRBD2
J: TRBJ2-5
size: NA
CDR3: CASSPGLNQETQYF
DNA: TGTGCCAGCAGCCCGGGACTAAACCAAGAGACCCAGTACTTC

V: TRBV5-5
D: TRBD1
J: TRBJ2-2
size: NA
CDR3: CASSLPRTGFVAGELFF
DNA: TGTGCCAGCAGCTTGCCCAGGACAGGGTTTGTTGCCGGGGAGCTGTTTTTT

V: TRBV6-1
D: TRBD2
J: TRBJ2-2
size: NA
CDR3: CASSERLAGADGNTGELFF
DNA: TGTGCCAGCAGTGAACGGCTAGCGGGAGCAGATGGGAACACCGGGGAGCTGTTTTTC

V: TRBV6-6
D: NA
J: TRBJ2-1
size: few
CDR3: CASGQGSSYNEQFF
DNA: TGTGCCAGCGGCCAGGGCAGTTCCTACAATGAGCAGTTCTTC

V: TRBV11-3
D: NA
J: TRBJ2-7
size: NA
CDR3: CASSLPGHWAGEQYF
DNA: TGTGCCAGCAGCTTACCGGGACATTGGGCTGGCGAGCAGTACTTC